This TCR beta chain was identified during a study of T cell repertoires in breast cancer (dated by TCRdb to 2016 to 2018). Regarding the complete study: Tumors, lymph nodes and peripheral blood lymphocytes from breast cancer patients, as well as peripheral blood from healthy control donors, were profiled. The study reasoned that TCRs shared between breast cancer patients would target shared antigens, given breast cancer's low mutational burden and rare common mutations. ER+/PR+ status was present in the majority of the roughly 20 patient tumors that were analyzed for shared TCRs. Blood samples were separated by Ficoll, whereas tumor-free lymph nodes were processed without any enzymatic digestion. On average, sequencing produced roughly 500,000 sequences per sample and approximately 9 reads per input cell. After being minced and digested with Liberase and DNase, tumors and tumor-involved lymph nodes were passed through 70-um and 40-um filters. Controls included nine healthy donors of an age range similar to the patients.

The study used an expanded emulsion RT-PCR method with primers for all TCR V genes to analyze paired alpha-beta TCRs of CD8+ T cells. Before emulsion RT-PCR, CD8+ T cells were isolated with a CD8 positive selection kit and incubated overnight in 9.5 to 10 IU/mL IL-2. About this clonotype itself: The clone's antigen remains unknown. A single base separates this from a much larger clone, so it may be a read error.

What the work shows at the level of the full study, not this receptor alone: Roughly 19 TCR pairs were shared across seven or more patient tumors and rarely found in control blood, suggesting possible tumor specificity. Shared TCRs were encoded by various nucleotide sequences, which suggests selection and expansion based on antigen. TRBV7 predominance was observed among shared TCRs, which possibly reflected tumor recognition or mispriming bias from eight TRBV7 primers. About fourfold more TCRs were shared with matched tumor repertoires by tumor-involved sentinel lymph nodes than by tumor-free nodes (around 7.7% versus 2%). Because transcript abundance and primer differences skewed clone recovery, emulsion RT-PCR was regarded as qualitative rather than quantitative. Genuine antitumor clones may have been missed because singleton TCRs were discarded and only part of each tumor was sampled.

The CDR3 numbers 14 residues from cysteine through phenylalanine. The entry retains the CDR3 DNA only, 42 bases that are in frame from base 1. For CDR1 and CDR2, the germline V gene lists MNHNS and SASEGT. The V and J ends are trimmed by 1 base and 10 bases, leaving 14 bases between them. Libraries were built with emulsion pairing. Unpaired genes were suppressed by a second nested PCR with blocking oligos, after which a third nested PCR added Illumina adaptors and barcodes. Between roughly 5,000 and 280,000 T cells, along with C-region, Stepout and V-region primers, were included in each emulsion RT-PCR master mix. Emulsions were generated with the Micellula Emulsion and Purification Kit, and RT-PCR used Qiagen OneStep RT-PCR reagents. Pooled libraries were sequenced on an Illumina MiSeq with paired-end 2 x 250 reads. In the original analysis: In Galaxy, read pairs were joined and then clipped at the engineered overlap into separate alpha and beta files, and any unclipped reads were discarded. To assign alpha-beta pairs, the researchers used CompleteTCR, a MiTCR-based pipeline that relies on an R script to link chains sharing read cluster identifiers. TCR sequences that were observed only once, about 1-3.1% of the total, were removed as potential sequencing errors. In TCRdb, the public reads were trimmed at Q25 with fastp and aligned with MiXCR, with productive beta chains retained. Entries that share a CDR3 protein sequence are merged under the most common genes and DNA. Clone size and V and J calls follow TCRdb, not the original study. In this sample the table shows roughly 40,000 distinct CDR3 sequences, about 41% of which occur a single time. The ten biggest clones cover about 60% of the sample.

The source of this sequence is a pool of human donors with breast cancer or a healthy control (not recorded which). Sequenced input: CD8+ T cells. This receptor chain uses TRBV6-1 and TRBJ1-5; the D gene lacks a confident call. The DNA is TGTGCCAGCAGTGAAGGGGGTCAAATCAGCCCCCAGCATTTT. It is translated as CASSEGGQISPQHF.